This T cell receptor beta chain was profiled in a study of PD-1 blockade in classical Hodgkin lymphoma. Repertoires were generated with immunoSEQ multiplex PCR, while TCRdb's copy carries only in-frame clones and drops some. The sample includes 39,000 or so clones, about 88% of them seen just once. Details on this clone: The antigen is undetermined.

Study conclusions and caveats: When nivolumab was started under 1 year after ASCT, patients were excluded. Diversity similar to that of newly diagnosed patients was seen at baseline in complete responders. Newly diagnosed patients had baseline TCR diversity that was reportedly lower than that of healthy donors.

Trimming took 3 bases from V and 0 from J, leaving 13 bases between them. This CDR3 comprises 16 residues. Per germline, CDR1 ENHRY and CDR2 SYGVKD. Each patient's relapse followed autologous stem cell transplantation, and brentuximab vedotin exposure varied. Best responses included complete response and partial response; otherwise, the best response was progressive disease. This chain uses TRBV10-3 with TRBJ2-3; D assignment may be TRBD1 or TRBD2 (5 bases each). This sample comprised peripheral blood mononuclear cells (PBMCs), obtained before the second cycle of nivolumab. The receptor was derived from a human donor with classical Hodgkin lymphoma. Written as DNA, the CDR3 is TGTGCCATCAGTGAACCGGGGCCCCCAAGCACAGATACGCAGTATTTT. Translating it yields CAISEPGPPSTDTQYF.